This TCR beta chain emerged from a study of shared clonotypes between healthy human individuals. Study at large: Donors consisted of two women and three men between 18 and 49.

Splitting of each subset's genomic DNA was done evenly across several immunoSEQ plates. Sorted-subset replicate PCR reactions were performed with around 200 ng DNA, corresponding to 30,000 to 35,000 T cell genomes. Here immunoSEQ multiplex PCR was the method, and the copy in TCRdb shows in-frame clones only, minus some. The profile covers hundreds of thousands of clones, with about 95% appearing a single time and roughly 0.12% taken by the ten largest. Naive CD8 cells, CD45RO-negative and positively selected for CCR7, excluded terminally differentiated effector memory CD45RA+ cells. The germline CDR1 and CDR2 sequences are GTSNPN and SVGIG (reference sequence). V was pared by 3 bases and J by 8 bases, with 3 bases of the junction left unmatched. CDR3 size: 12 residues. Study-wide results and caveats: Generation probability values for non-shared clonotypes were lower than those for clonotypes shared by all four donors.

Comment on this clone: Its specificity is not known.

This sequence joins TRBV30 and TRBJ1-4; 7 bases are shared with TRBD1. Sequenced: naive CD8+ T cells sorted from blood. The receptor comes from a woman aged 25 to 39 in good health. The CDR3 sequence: CAWSTRGEKLFF. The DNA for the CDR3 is TGTGCCTGGAGCACCAGGGGGGAAAAACTGTTTTTT.